This entry lists 4 T cell receptor beta chains sequenced from one sample in a study of blood T cell repertoires in COVID-19. Using immunoSEQ multiplex PCR, the repertoire was profiled, and TCRdb retains in-frame clones only, with some absent. The sample contains fewer than 350,000 clones, 89% of which appear only once. Sample: peripheral blood. These receptor sequences come from a woman in her sixties or seventies with COVID-19, enrolled during active disease.

The chain links TRBV5-1 to TRBJ1-2; 8 nucleotides line up with TRBD1. Trimming took 0 bases from V and 8 from J; bases not matched to a gene: 9. There are 15 residues in the CDR3. Germline lookup yields CDR1 SGHRS and CDR2 YFSETQ. The CDR3 nucleotides are TGCGCCAGCAGCTTGGGGACAGGGAACGACGGAGGCTACACCTTC. It codes for CASSLGTGNDGGYTF.

The chain joins TRBV19 to TRBJ1-1; 7 nucleotides align to TRBD1. V trimming: 5 bases; J trimming: 2 bases; junction bases outside the gene matches: 8. The CDR3 is made up of 15 amino acids. In germline, CDR1 is LNHDA, CDR2 SQIVND (reference sequence). This chain's CDR3 is CASSSDREVNTEAFF. The CDR3 bases are TGTGCCAGTAGTTCAGACAGGGAGGTAAACACTGAAGCTTTCTTT.

The rearrangement links TRBV4-1 to TRBJ1-4; D remains ambiguous. The CDR3 covers 16 residues. Germline CDR1 and CDR2: MGHRA and YSYEKL. Trimming shortened V by 1 base and J by 0 bases, and 9 bases separated the two germline ends. The chain's CDR3 is CASSQVSLPTNEKLFF. As DNA, the CDR3 is TGCGCCAGCAGCCAAGTGAGTCTCCCAACTAATGAAAAACTGTTTTTT.

The chain recombines TRBV10-3 with TRBJ2-1; 12 nucleotides line up with TRBD2. The CDR3 totals 17 residues. Trimming at V came to 6 bases and at J to 0 bases, leaving 6 bases not matched to a gene. CDR1 and CDR2 from the germline V gene are ENHRY and SYGVKD. The CDR3 spells CAIRSTSGGSSYNEQFF. CDR3 nucleotides: TGTGCCATCAGGTCGACTAGCGGGGGATCCTCCTACAATGAGCAGTTCTTC.